This T cell receptor beta chain comes out of a study of T-cell memory formation after mild COVID-19. Study context: TCR clusters were mostly donor specific.

Of note for this clonotype: Its antigen is still unknown.

Per germline, CDR1 MGHDK and CDR2 SYGVNS. The CDR3 length is 15 residues. Between the trimmed V and J ends, which lost 6 bases and 2 bases, there was a span of 15 bases. General study findings and limits: Whereas later expanders leaned CD4+, clones contracting day 15 to 85 showed a balanced CD4/CD8 makeup. Of the contracting clones, CD4+ ones lay mainly in CM and EM, and CD8+ ones in EMRA.

TCRdb used MiXCR to reprocess the 5' RACE reads, holding one entry per CDR3 protein. The table lists 430,000 or so distinct CDR3 sequences, around 25% of them singletons. This rearrangement joins TRBV25-1 to TRBJ2-3, with D perhaps TRBD1 (6 bases). What was sequenced was PBMCs or a T cell subset sorted from them (not recorded which). This TCR came from an adult woman who had mild COVID-19 (a few samples of this study predate the infection). Cell type and time point are not known. The CDR3 coding sequence is TGTGCCAGCAGCGCCGCTGGGGGCCTCACAGATACGCAGTATTTT. This translates into CASSAAGGLTDTQYF. Drawing the rest from reference TRBV25-1 and TRBJ2-3, the complete variable domain is EADIYQTPRYLVIGTGKKITLECSQTMGHDKMYWYQQDPGMELHLIHYSYGVNSTEKGDLSSESTVSRIRTEHFPLTLESARPSHTSQYLCASSAAGGLTDTQYFGPGTRLTVL.